The 20 T cell receptor beta chains in this list originate from one sample, sequenced in a study of neurological immune-mediated disorders. Time point indicated: technical triplicate 2. In TCRdb, the 5' RACE reads were re-called with MiXCR into one record per CDR3 protein. The table includes about 59,000 distinct CDR3 sequences, 24% detected once. Sample: PBMCs. The receptors stem from a man in his 60s with HTLV-1-associated myelopathy (HAM/TSP).

This clonotype has at least ten counts. This chain links TRBV12-3 or TRBV12-4 with TRBJ1-5; no definite D call. This CDR3 spans 13 amino acids. Trimming took off 7 bases at V and 7 bases at J, with 14 bases between the two ends. The CDR3 nucleotides are TGTGCCAGCACCTCCGACTGGAGGCAGCCCCAGCATTTT. Its translation: CASTSDWRQPQHF.

The V and J genes are TRBV6-1 and TRBJ2-1, with 10 bases lining up with TRBD2. This CDR3 spans 12 amino acids. Per the germline V gene, CDR1 is MNHNS and CDR2 is SASEGT. The J segment lost 8 bases and the V segment lost 10 bases, leaving 5 bases of the junction unmatched. The CDR3 region has the DNA TGTGCCAACAGCGGGAGGGCCTATGAGCAGTTCTTC. Encoded protein: CANSGRAYEQFF.

The gene calls are TRBV29-1 and TRBJ2-1, with 9 bases that match TRBD2. Germline V gene data show CDR1 as SQVTM and CDR2 as ANQGSEA. The CDR3 is made up of 13 amino acids. The CDR3 region is CAGGVQLANEQFF. CDR3 DNA sequence: TGCGCGGGGGGGGTTCAACTCGCCAATGAGCAGTTCTTC.

The genes are TRBV6-1 and TRBJ2-6; D is undetermined. CDR1 is MNHNS and CDR2 is SASEGT in the germline V gene. V lost 5 bases and J 3 bases, leaving 20 bases between the germline ends. This CDR3 is 18 amino acids long. The CDR3 loop reads CASSQPHGGRCGANVLTF. The CDR3 coding sequence is TGTGCCAGCAGTCAACCTCACGGCGGTCGGTGTGGGGCCAACGTCCTGACTTTC.

J is TRBJ2-2 and V is TRBV2; TRBD1 aligns across 8 bases. Unmatched junction bases numbered 4, after V lost 3 bases and J lost 1 base. Germline V lookup: CDR1 SNHLY, CDR2 FYNNEI. There are 16 residues in the CDR3. CDR3 amino acids: CASSEIGTGNTGELFF. CDR3 sequence (DNA): TGTGCCAGCAGTGAGATAGGGACAGGGAACACCGGGGAGCTGTTTTTT.

This clonotype was recorded a few times. The rearrangement joins TRBV29-1 to TRBJ2-1; D unresolved. CDR3 length: 12 residues. With 6 bases removed from V and 9 bases from J, the gap between germline ends came to 15 bases. Germline V gives CDR1 SQVTM, CDR2 ANQGSEA. The CDR3 is CSVEWVWGEQFF. CDR3 coding DNA: TGCAGCGTGGAGTGGGTTTGGGGTGAGCAGTTCTTC.

This clonotype appeared many times. This chain links TRBV12-3 or TRBV12-4 with TRBJ2-5; D is ambiguous. CDR3 size: 16 residues. Trimming cost V 5 bases and J 2 bases, with 18 bases left between them. The CDR3 is CASSTRMTRSQETQYF. CDR3 DNA: TGTGCCAGCAGTACCAGAATGACCAGGAGTCAAGAGACCCAGTACTTC.

V and J are TRBV24-1 and TRBJ2-1; 7 bases map to TRBD2. J was trimmed by 9 bases and V by 5 bases; bases with no gene match: 6. This CDR3 has 13 residues. Germline CDR1 and CDR2: KGHDR and SFDVKD. The CDR3 DNA follows: TGTGCCACCAGTGCGAGCGGGATAGGTGAGCAGTTCTTC. This gives the protein CATSASGIGEQFF.

In its sample, this clonotype was seen many times. This chain connects TRBV15 to TRBJ1-2; D call uncertain. The germline V and J ends were trimmed by 1 base and 6 bases, with 9 bases remaining between them. Per the germline V gene, CDR1 is LNHNV and CDR2 is YYDKDF (reference sequence). The CDR3 is 13 residues long. CDR3 region: CATSRALGDGYTF. The CDR3, as DNA: TGTGCCACCAGCAGAGCCCTAGGAGATGGCTACACCTTC.

J is TRBJ2-1 and V is TRBV29-1; D tentatively reads TRBD1 or TRBD2 (7 bases each). Looked up from germline, CDR1 is SQVTM and CDR2 is ANQGSEA. The CDR3 has 15 amino acids. V gave up 2 bases and J gave up 7 bases, with 18 bases separating them. The CDR3 region is CSVERSSGGGNEQFF. CDR3 DNA sequence: TGCAGCGTTGAAAGGAGCTCAGGGGGAGGGAATGAGCAGTTCTTC.

In this sample, this clonotype turned up many times. The CDR3 coding sequence is TGTGCCAGCAGCTTACGCCCTGCAGGGCAGTTCTTC. The encoded protein is CASSLRPAGQFF. The chain uses TRBV7-2 and TRBJ2-1; D is undetermined. Trimming cost V 2 bases and J 12 bases, with 11 bases left between them. The germline gives CDR1 SGHTA, CDR2 FQGNSA. The CDR3 loop spans 12 amino acids. Full variable domain (rest looked up from reference TRBV7-2 and TRBJ2-1): GAGVSQSPSNKVTEKGKDVELRCDPISGHTALYWYRQSLGQGLEFLIYFQGNSAPDKSGLPSDRFSAERTGGSVSTLTIQRTQQEDSAVYLCASSLRPAGQFFGPGTRLTVL.

There are many counts of this clonotype. V is TRBV12-3 or TRBV12-4 and J is TRBJ2-5; D may be TRBD2 (6 bases). The CDR3 totals 13 residues. Between the trimmed V and J ends, which lost 6 bases and 7 bases, there was a span of 15 bases. The CDR3, as DNA: TGTGCCAGCAGAGCCGGGACTGAGAGGACCCAGTACTTC. This sequence encodes CASRAGTERTQYF.

The CDR3 reads CASNPPGRLLGYTF. CDR3 nucleotides: TGTGCCAGCAACCCACCAGGGCGCCTTCTTGGCTACACCTTC. The V and J genes are TRBV2 and TRBJ1-2; D is perhaps TRBD1 (5 bases). The CDR3 spans 14 residues. Germline CDR1 SNHLY, CDR2 FYNNEI. V lost 7 bases, J lost 7 bases, and 19 bases lay in between.

This clonotype was observed at least ten times. The chain is built from TRBV20-1 and TRBJ2-5; D remains unclear. The V and J ends lost 6 bases and 2 bases respectively, with 16 bases between them. The CDR3 sequence is 14 residues long. Per germline, CDR1 DFQATT and CDR2 SNEGSKA (reference sequence). For the CDR3, the DNA is TGCAGTGCCTCCCGCGGCGGCAGACAAGAGACCCAGTACTTC. The encoded protein is CSASRGGRQETQYF.

This chain uses TRBV29-1 with TRBJ2-3, with D tentatively TRBD2 (6 bases). Trimming cost V 4 bases and J 1 base, with 9 bases left between them. The CDR3 runs to 13 residues. Germline V gene lookup returns CDR1 SQVTM and CDR2 ANQGSEA. CDR3 nucleotide sequence: TGCAGCGTTGGAGGAGGGGGCACAGATACGCAGTATTTT. Its translation is CSVGGGGTDTQYF.

This clonotype was seen just once. V is TRBV18 and J is TRBJ2-1, with 7 bases that match TRBD1. CDR1 is KGHSH and CDR2 is LQKENI in the germline V gene. Trimming removed 5 bases from V and 5 bases from J; junction bases left unmatched: 6. The CDR3 is 14 amino acids. The DNA for the CDR3 is TGTGCCAGCTCAAATAGGGACAGTCACAATGAGCAGTTCTTC. This encodes CASSNRDSHNEQFF.

This clonotype came up many times. V gene TRBV7-2 combines with J gene TRBJ1-1, with D unresolved. CDR3 size: 15 residues. V lost 5 bases and J lost 3, with 16 bases in between. The germline gives CDR1 SGHTA, CDR2 FQGNSA. The CDR3 bases are TGTGCCAGCAGCCCTTACGACCCAGGTGACACTGAAGCTTTCTTT. Its protein product is CASSPYDPGDTEAFF.

Ten or more counts support this clonotype. J is TRBJ1-5 and V is TRBV20-1; no definite D call. The CDR3 contains 20 residues. From germline, CDR1 is DFQATT and CDR2 SNEGSKA (reference sequence). V lost 2 bases and J lost 1, with 27 bases in between. Written as DNA, the CDR3 is TGCAGTGCTAGACCGAATACGCTACCGCCGGGCCTGGGAAGCAATCAGCCCCAGCATTTT. Amino acid sequence: CSARPNTLPPGLGSNQPQHF.

Many counts were recorded for this clonotype. CDR3 region: CASSQDGTTSVDTQYF. The CDR3, as DNA: TGCGCCAGCAGCCAGGACGGTACGACTAGCGTGGATACGCAGTATTTT. The chain links TRBV5-1 to TRBJ2-3; the match to TRBD2 covers 8 bases. This CDR3 comprises 16 residues. V was clipped by 4 bases and J by 6 bases; unmatched bases: 13. Germline V gene data show CDR1 as SGHRS and CDR2 as YFSETQ.

This clonotype was counted ten times or more. The genes are TRBV7-8 and TRBJ2-5; perhaps TRBD2 as D (5 bases). CDR3 length equals 13 residues. V dropped 5 bases and J dropped 4 bases, with 11 bases sitting between them. Per the germline V gene, CDR1 is SGHVS and CDR2 is FQNEAQ. The CDR3 DNA reads TGTGCCAGCAGCAGAGCGGTAGGAGAGACCCAGTACTTC. Translated: CASSRAVGETQYF. The full variable domain, completed using reference TRBV7-8 and TRBJ2-5, is GAGVSQSPRYKVAKRGQDVALRCDPISGHVSLFWYQQALGQGPEFLTYFQNEAQLDKSGLPSDRFFAERPEGSVSTLKIQRTQQEDSAVYLCASSRAVGETQYFGPGTRLLVL.